These 17 T cell receptor beta chains were sequenced from one sample in a study of control samples from healthy donors and cancer patients. Data came from immunoSEQ multiplex PCR; TCRdb stores just in-frame clones and leaves some out. The sample shows approximately 100,000 clones, around 88% of them seen only once. Input material: blood. The receptors originated from a man aged 25 to 40 in good health.

The V and J genes are TRBV19 and TRBJ2-1, with D maybe TRBD2 (6 bases). Trimming stripped 3 bases from V and 4 bases from J, with 13 bases between. Germline V gives CDR1 LNHDA, CDR2 SQIVND (reference sequence). This CDR3 is built from 15 residues. The CDR3 region has the DNA TGTGCCAGTAGTATCAGGGTAGGGACTTACAATGAGCAGTTCTTC. It codes for CASSIRVGTYNEQFF.

The chain joins TRBV7-6 to TRBJ2-7; 8 bases agree with TRBD2. The CDR3 totals 15 residues. Germline CDR1 is SGHVS and CDR2 is FNYEAQ. The ends lost 5 bases at V and 3 bases at J; junction bases unmatched: 9. CDR3 sequence reads: CASSLLASGGYEQYF. The CDR3 coding sequence is TGTGCCAGCAGCCTTCTAGCCAGCGGGGGCTACGAGCAGTACTTC.

The rearrangement links TRBV5-8 to TRBJ2-7, with D unresolved. Trimming took off 2 bases at V and 5 bases at J, with 17 bases between the two ends. CDR1 is SGHTS and CDR2 is YDEGEE in the germline V gene. The CDR3 consists of 15 residues. CDR3 residues: CASSFLRAPDNEQYF. The CDR3 DNA reads TGTGCCAGCAGCTTTTTGCGCGCCCCAGACAACGAGCAGTACTTC.

The rearrangement links TRBV14 to TRBJ1-2; no reliable D call. CDR3 length: 12 amino acids. V was trimmed by 0 bases and J by 8 bases, leaving 7 bases between them. The germline V gene encodes CDR1 SGHDN and CDR2 FVKESK. The CDR3 nucleotides are TGTGCCAGCAGCCAAGAATCCCTCGGCTACACCTTC. Its protein product is CASSQESLGYTF. The complete variable domain, with remaining parts taken from reference TRBV14 and TRBJ1-2, reads EAGVTQFPSHSVIEKGQTVTLRCDPISGHDNLYWYRRVMGKEIKFLLHFVKESKQDESGMPNNRFLAERTGGTYSTLKVQPAELEDSGVYFCASSQESLGYTFGSGTRLTVV.

The CDR3 coding sequence is TGTGCCAGCAGTTCCCCCCTAGCGCTACTGGAGCAGTACTTC. Protein: CASSSPLALLEQYF. The rearrangement links TRBV2 to TRBJ2-7, with D possibly TRBD2 on 6 matching bases. The CDR3 contains 14 residues. Germline CDR1 is SNHLY and CDR2 is FYNNEI. Trimming removed 5 bases at V and 7 bases at J, with 18 bases between.

V gene TRBV29-1 combines with J gene TRBJ1-1; perhaps TRBD1 as D (6 bases). Germline V gene data show CDR1 as SQVTM and CDR2 as ANQGSEA. The CDR3 sequence is 15 residues long. Trimming stripped 4 bases from V and 0 bases from J, with 15 bases between. The CDR3 DNA is TGCAGCGTTGGAGGGGCAGGGGCAATGAACACTGAAGCTTTCTTT. It is translated as CSVGGAGAMNTEAFF.

V gene TRBV24-1 combines with J gene TRBJ2-3; 8 bases line up with TRBD2. V trimming: 1 base; J trimming: 6 bases; junction bases outside the gene matches: 8. Looked up from germline, CDR1 is KGHDR and CDR2 is SFDVKD. The CDR3 runs 16 residues. The CDR3 nucleotides read TGTGCCACCAGTGATTTTGACATCGCGGGAGGTGATACGCAGTATTTT. Amino acids: CATSDFDIAGGDTQYF.

The J gene is TRBJ2-2, the V gene TRBV19; D is unresolved. The germline V and J ends were trimmed by 3 bases and 2 bases, with 7 bases remaining between them. The CDR3 is 14 amino acids. The germline V gene encodes CDR1 LNHDA and CDR2 SQIVND (reference sequence). CDR3 region: CASSITVNTGELFF. Here the CDR3 DNA reads TGTGCCAGTAGTATTACCGTAAACACCGGGGAGCTGTTTTTT.

The V gene is TRBV28, the J gene TRBJ2-2; TRBD2 agrees at 12 bases. This CDR3 contains 15 residues. Germline loops: CDR1 MDHEN, CDR2 SYDVKM. With 6 bases clipped from V and 6 bases from J, the junction kept 5 bases outside the gene matches. This CDR3 is CASSLAGGPAGELFF. Written as DNA, the CDR3 is TGTGCCAGCAGCCTAGCGGGAGGGCCAGCCGGGGAGCTGTTTTTT.

The V and J genes are TRBV7-2 and TRBJ2-7; D might be TRBD2 (6 bases). Germline values: CDR1 SGHTA, CDR2 FQGNSA. The V and J ends lost 2 bases and 4 bases respectively, with 15 bases between them. CDR3 length: 15 residues. The CDR3 sequence: CASSLFSGSGYEQYF. The CDR3 coding sequence is TGTGCCAGCAGCTTATTTTCCGGGAGTGGTTACGAGCAGTACTTC.

V gene TRBV7-9 combines with J gene TRBJ2-7; TRBD1 aligns across 12 bases. This CDR3 is built from 15 residues. The junction had 2 bases not matched to a gene; V was cut back by 1 base and J by 4 bases. Germline CDR1 is SEHNR and CDR2 is FQNEAQ (reference sequence). In nucleotides, the CDR3 is TGTGCCAGCAGCTTAGGGGGACAGGGGGCTTACGAGCAGTACTTC. It encodes CASSLGGQGAYEQYF.

This chain connects TRBV19 to TRBJ2-3; TRBD2 aligns across 9 bases. The CDR3 has 18 residues. The germline CDR1 and CDR2 sequences are LNHDA and SQIVND (reference sequence). With 1 base clipped from V and 0 bases from J, the junction kept 8 bases outside the gene matches. This chain's CDR3 is CASSIVSGRSSSTDTQYF. CDR3 bases: TGTGCCAGTAGTATAGTCAGCGGGAGGTCCTCTAGCACAGATACGCAGTATTTT.

CDR3 residues: CASSIQGASHNSPLHF. The CDR3 DNA follows: TGTGCCAGCAGTATACAGGGGGCATCTCATAATTCACCCCTCCACTTT. The chain couples TRBV27 to TRBJ1-6; 9 bases match TRBD1. Germline CDR1 and CDR2: MNHEY and SMNVEV (reference sequence). The CDR3 is made up of 16 amino acids. J was trimmed by 5 bases and V by 5 bases; bases with no gene match: 7.

The sample holds a few counts of this clone. The V gene is TRBV6-4, the J gene TRBJ1-1, with unresolved D. This CDR3 spans 16 amino acids. Germline lookup yields CDR1 MRHNA and CDR2 SNTAGT. The V gene lost 7 bases and the J gene lost 0 bases, with 18 bases spanning the gap. The CDR3 coding sequence is TGTGCCAGCAATAGAAGCGGGAAGGGCATGAACACTGAAGCTTTCTTT. Its protein is CASNRSGKGMNTEAFF.

The V gene is TRBV27, the J gene TRBJ2-3, with 8 bases lining up with TRBD1. The trim removed 2 bases at V and 4 bases at J, leaving 2 bases unmatched. The CDR3 has 14 residues. Germline V lookup: CDR1 MNHEY, CDR2 SMNVEV (reference sequence). The CDR3 bases are TGTGCCAGCAGTTTAGACAGGGGTGCAGATACGCAGTATTTT. Protein sequence: CASSLDRGADTQYF.

The V call is TRBV27, the J call TRBJ2-4, with a weak D call TRBD2 (6 bases). Trimming shortened V by 5 bases and J by 3 bases, and 17 bases separated the two germline ends. CDR1 and CDR2 from the germline V gene are MNHEY and SMNVEV (reference sequence). There are 16 residues in the CDR3. CDR3 sequence (DNA): TGTGCCAGCAGTCCCCGAGGAGGGATAGGCAAAAACATTCAGTACTTC. Protein: CASSPRGGIGKNIQYF.

This rearrangement joins TRBV19 to TRBJ2-3; 10 bases line up with TRBD1. CDR3 length: 16 residues. CDR1 is LNHDA, CDR2 SQIVND, per germline (reference sequence). The V and J ends lost 4 bases and 4 bases, in that order; junction bases with no gene match: 8. The chain's CDR3 is CASSRDGTGVPDTQYF. The DNA for the CDR3 is TGTGCCAGTAGTAGAGACGGGACAGGGGTTCCAGATACGCAGTATTTT.